One and the same sample provided the 27 T cell receptor beta chains below, sequenced in a study of PD-L1 blockade in urothelial cancer. Time point: pretreatment peripheral blood. Repertoires were generated with immunoSEQ multiplex PCR, while TCRdb's copy carries only in-frame clones and drops some. The sample holds tens of thousands of clones, roughly 84% seen once. This material consisted of PBMCs, taken around atezolizumab (anti-PD-L1) treatment. These receptors were taken from a woman in her seventies with urothelial cancer.

The chain joins TRBV5-1 to TRBJ1-1, with TRBD1 as a possible D gene (5 bases). This CDR3 spans 14 amino acids. Trimming removed 4 bases at V and 5 bases at J, with 15 bases between. CDR1 SGHRS and CDR2 YFSETQ come from the germline V gene. The CDR3: CASSRGGLGTEAFF. CDR3 DNA sequence: TGCGCCAGCAGCCGGGGGGGATTGGGTACTGAAGCTTTCTTT.

V and J are TRBV5-1 and TRBJ2-1; 8 nucleotides line up with TRBD2. Germline loops: CDR1 SGHRS, CDR2 YFSETQ. The CDR3 contains 15 residues. V lost 0 bases and J lost 4; bases outside the gene matches: 3. The CDR3 sequence: CASSLVGGGYNEQFF. DNA for the CDR3: TGCGCCAGCAGCTTGGTCGGGGGGGGATACAATGAGCAGTTCTTC.

This clone has just one count. This chain joins TRBV7-9 and TRBJ2-1; 7 bases line up with TRBD2. Unmatched junction bases numbered 5, after V lost 3 bases and J lost 6 bases. This CDR3 is 14 amino acids long. In germline, CDR1 is SEHNR, CDR2 FQNEAQ (reference sequence). The CDR3 reads CASSFPGLPNEQFF. DNA for the CDR3: TGTGCCAGCAGCTTCCCGGGACTACCCAATGAGCAGTTCTTC.

This chain joins TRBV28 and TRBJ1-4; D is unclear. The CDR3 covers 17 residues. In germline, CDR1 is MDHEN, CDR2 SYDVKM. The germline V and J ends were trimmed by 6 bases and 2 bases, with 19 bases remaining between them. CDR3 sequence: CASSISSTGSTNEKLFF. In DNA form, the CDR3 reads TGTGCCAGCAGCATATCAAGCACGGGGTCGACTAATGAAAAACTGTTTTTT. Full variable domain (missing parts from reference TRBV28 and TRBJ1-4): DVKVTQSSRYLVKRTGEKVFLECVQDMDHENMFWYRQDPGLGLRLIYFSYDVKMKEKGDIPEGYSVSREKKERFSLILESASTNQTSMYLCASSISSTGSTNEKLFFGSGTQLSVL.

This clone was picked up one time. The rearrangement joins TRBV5-1 to TRBJ2-3; 10 bases match TRBD1. CDR1 and CDR2 (germline): SGHRS, YFSETQ. V shed 3 bases and J 4 bases; nucleotides not matched to a gene: 5. The CDR3 is made up of 15 amino acids. CDR3 protein: CASSSTGGASDTQYF. Written as DNA, the CDR3 is TGCGCCAGCAGCTCGACAGGGGGCGCTTCAGATACGCAGTATTTT.

About this clone itself: At one of its ends the junction is not consistent with the germline gene, which may arise from a read error. CDR3 nucleotide sequence: TGTGCCGGCAGACTAGCGGGGGACCACGGGGAGCAGTACTTC. This codes for CAGRLAGDHGEQYF. This chain links TRBV6-1 with TRBJ2-7; TRBD2 aligns across 12 bases. The CDR3 is 14 residues long. In germline, CDR1 is MNHNS, CDR2 SASEGT.

This sequence joins TRBV5-6 and TRBJ2-5, with TRBD1 matching over 7 bases. After removal of 3 bases from V and 3 bases from J, the junction contained 5 bases not matched to a gene. Germline V lookup: CDR1 SGHDT, CDR2 YYEEEE. The CDR3 length is 14 residues. Written as DNA, the CDR3 is TGTGCCAGCAGCTCCTTAGGACAGGAAGAGACCCAGTACTTC. It is translated as CASSSLGQEETQYF.

The chain employs TRBV29-1 and TRBJ2-1; the match to TRBD2 covers 8 bases. The germline V gene encodes CDR1 SQVTM and CDR2 ANQGSEA. The CDR3 contains 13 residues. Losses at the gene ends were 6 bases for V and 0 bases for J; bases not matched to a gene: 1. The CDR3: CSVLAGSYNEQFF. The CDR3 DNA sequence: TGCAGCGTCCTAGCGGGCTCCTACAATGAGCAGTTCTTC.

The gene calls are TRBV5-1 and TRBJ2-7, with 9 bases lining up with TRBD2. V lost 4 bases to trimming and J lost 4 bases; unmatched junction nucleotides: 9. Germline lookup yields CDR1 SGHRS and CDR2 YFSETQ. The CDR3 runs 15 residues. CDR3 protein: CASSPGTSIQYEQYF. CDR3 DNA sequence: TGCGCCAGCAGCCCAGGGACTAGCATACAATACGAGCAGTACTTC.

The chain has TRBV5-1 and TRBJ2-3; possibly TRBD1 for D (6 bases). The V and J ends lost 0 bases and 4 bases respectively, with 12 bases between them. CDR3 size: 15 residues. Germline V gives CDR1 SGHRS, CDR2 YFSETQ. CDR3 region: CASSLADRLSDTQYF. CDR3 bases: TGCGCCAGCAGCTTGGCCGACAGGTTATCAGATACGCAGTATTTT.

With respect to this clone: At one of its ends the junction is not consistent with the germline gene, which may arise from a read error. The chain recombines TRBV6-4 with TRBJ2-5, with TRBD1 as a possible D gene (6 bases). CDR1 and CDR2 (germline): MRHNA, SNTAGT. The CDR3 is made up of 8 amino acids. The CDR3 protein is CALKQGNF. The CDR3 coding sequence is TGTGCCCTGAAACAGGGCAACTTC.

The chain is built from TRBV29-1 and TRBJ1-5, with a weak D call TRBD1 (5 bases). Germline V lookup: CDR1 SQVTM, CDR2 ANQGSEA. The ends were cut back, 8 bases at V and 3 bases at J, with 20 bases in the middle. The CDR3 covers 15 residues. The CDR3 here is CSPGGSGLINQPQHF. CDR3 nucleotides: TGCAGCCCCGGGGGGTCAGGGTTGATCAATCAGCCCCAGCATTTT.

V and J are TRBV28 and TRBJ2-1; tentative D call: TRBD2 (6 bases). In germline, CDR1 is MDHEN, CDR2 SYDVKM. Trimming removed 6 bases from V and 6 bases from J, with 15 bases in between. The CDR3 runs 14 residues. CDR3 sequence: CASRPPGTFNEQFF. The CDR3 coding sequence is TGTGCCAGCAGACCACCCGGGACTTTCAATGAGCAGTTCTTC.

The CDR3, as DNA: TGTGCCTGGAGCCAGGGAGGAGGACAGCCCCAGCATTTT. This codes for CAWSQGGGQPQHF. The chain uses TRBV30 and TRBJ1-5, with D perhaps matching TRBD1 (5 bases). Per the germline V gene, CDR1 is GTSNPN and CDR2 is SVGIG (reference sequence). Trimming pared 3 bases from V and 7 bases from J, leaving 13 bases between. This CDR3 has 13 amino acids.

The rearrangement links TRBV5-1 to TRBJ2-2, with D possibly being TRBD1 (6 bases). From germline, CDR1 is SGHRS and CDR2 YFSETQ. V was clipped by 4 bases and J by 3 bases, with 22 bases between them. This CDR3 contains 18 residues. The CDR3 DNA follows: TGCGCCAGCAGCCCATGGTGGGGGCAGGGTTCGGACACCGGGGAGCTGTTTTTT. This codes for CASSPWWGQGSDTGELFF. Drawing the rest from reference TRBV5-1 and TRBJ2-2, the complete variable domain is KAGVTQTPRYLIKTRGQQVTLSCSPISGHRSVSWYQQTPGQGLQFLFEYFSETQRNKGNFPGRFSGRQFSNSRSEMNVSTLELGDSALYLCASSPWWGQGSDTGELFFGEGSRLTVL.

The chain employs TRBV29-1 and TRBJ1-5; D is perhaps TRBD1 (5 bases). The CDR3 is 15 residues long. The germline V gene has CDR1 SQVTM and CDR2 ANQGSEA. Trimming pared 4 bases from V and 2 bases from J, leaving 15 bases between. CDR3 loop: CSVGGTGSGNQPQHF. The CDR3 DNA follows: TGCAGCGTTGGGGGTACAGGATCGGGCAATCAGCCCCAGCATTTT.

V is TRBV7-8 and J is TRBJ2-5; 10 nucleotides line up with TRBD1. Germline CDR1 reads SGHVS; CDR2 reads FQNEAQ. V shed 5 bases and J 3 bases; nucleotides not matched to a gene: 9. The CDR3 runs to 16 residues. CDR3 nucleotides: TGTGCCAGCAGCCCGAACCCGGGACAGGGGAAAGAGACCCAGTACTTC. Its translation: CASSPNPGQGKETQYF.

The chain carries TRBV7-6 and TRBJ1-4; 10 positions agree with TRBD1. The CDR3 consists of 18 residues. Germline V CDR1 and CDR2: SGHVS, FNYEAQ. V gave up 3 bases and J gave up 2 bases; unmatched junction bases: 9. The CDR3 bases are TGTGCCAGCAGCTTTTGGGACAGGGGAAGGGCGACTAATGAAAAACTGTTTTTT. It translates to CASSFWDRGRATNEKLFF. The variable domain in full, with the rest retrieved from reference TRBV7-6 and TRBJ1-4, is GAGVSQSPRYKVTKRGQDVALRCDPISGHVSLYWYRQALGQGPEFLTYFNYEAQQDKSGLPNDRFSAERPEGSISTLTIQRTEQRDSAMYRCASSFWDRGRATNEKLFFGSGTQLSVL.

V usage is TRBV9 and J usage is TRBJ1-2; 10 nucleotides align to TRBD1. The CDR3 sequence is 15 residues long. The germline gives CDR1 SGDLS, CDR2 YYNGEE. The junction had 7 bases not matched to a gene; V was cut back by 0 bases and J by 8 bases. This CDR3 is CASSVDLGQGIGYTF. In DNA, the CDR3 is TGTGCCAGCAGCGTAGATTTGGGACAGGGGATCGGCTACACCTTC.

In DNA form, the CDR3 reads TGTGCCAGCAGTTTAGTCGGGACACCTTACAATGAGCAGTTCTTC. Translated, it gives CASSLVGTPYNEQFF. The chain is built from TRBV27 and TRBJ2-1, with a tentative D call TRBD1 (6 bases). There are 15 residues in the CDR3. V was trimmed by 2 bases and J by 4 bases, leaving 12 bases between them. The germline V gene encodes CDR1 MNHEY and CDR2 SMNVEV (reference sequence).

The chain carries TRBV15 and TRBJ2-3; 10 nucleotides match TRBD1. The trim removed 0 bases at V and 4 bases at J, leaving 4 bases unmatched. The CDR3 length is 16 residues. Germline assignment: CDR1 LNHNV and CDR2 YYDKDF (reference sequence). The CDR3 sequence: CATSREVGQGPDTQYF. The DNA for the CDR3 is TGTGCCACCAGCAGAGAGGTGGGACAGGGGCCAGATACGCAGTATTTT.

The CDR3 loop is CASSTGKDQPQHF. The CDR3 DNA reads TGCGCCAGCAGTACAGGGAAGGATCAGCCCCAGCATTTT. The chain carries TRBV10-2 and TRBJ1-5; D is possibly TRBD1 (6 bases). The CDR3 loop spans 13 amino acids. Germline V gene sequence: CDR1 WSHSY, CDR2 SAAADI. V lost 5 bases and J 5 bases, leaving 10 bases between the germline ends.

The chain couples TRBV7-8 to TRBJ1-5; possibly TRBD1 for D (5 bases). CDR3 length: 15 residues. The ends were cut back, 5 bases at V and 1 base at J, with 12 bases in the middle. Germline V lookup: CDR1 SGHVS, CDR2 FQNEAQ. The CDR3 loop reads CASSRDSLSNQPQHF. The CDR3 bases are TGTGCCAGCAGCCGAGACAGTCTGAGCAATCAGCCCCAGCATTTT.

The chain links TRBV19 to TRBJ1-1; D gene unclear. CDR3 length: 15 amino acids. V shed 5 bases and J shed 1 base, with 14 bases lying between them. Germline values: CDR1 LNHDA, CDR2 SQIVND (reference sequence). This CDR3 is CASSRHVLTNTEAFF. For the CDR3, the DNA is TGTGCCAGTAGTCGACATGTCCTGACGAACACTGAAGCTTTCTTT.

This clone was seen just once. The chain carries TRBV6-5 and TRBJ2-1; D is unclear. This CDR3 is built from 15 residues. Trimming took off 6 bases at V and 9 bases at J, with 21 bases between the two ends. CDR1 MNHEY and CDR2 SVGAGI come from the germline V gene. CDR3 loop: CASRPVTLGPSEQFF. In DNA, the CDR3 is TGTGCCAGCAGGCCAGTGACCCTGGGCCCCTCTGAGCAGTTCTTC.

The rearrangement joins TRBV7-2 to TRBJ2-4, with 9 nucleotides matching TRBD2. This CDR3 spans 17 amino acids. Trimming cost V 5 bases and J 6 bases; bases outside gene matches: 14. In germline, CDR1 is SGHTA, CDR2 FQGNSA. DNA of the CDR3: TGTGCCAGCAGCACCTTAGCGGGAGCGAGGTGGGGAAACATTCAGTACTTC. It yields the protein CASSTLAGARWGNIQYF.

The V and J genes are TRBV9 and TRBJ2-3; D ambiguous. The CDR3 runs 14 residues. Deletions cut 4 bases from V and 4 bases from J, with 13 bases between. Per germline, CDR1 SGDLS and CDR2 YYNGEE. The CDR3 loop is CASSLGSLADTQYF. The DNA for the CDR3 is TGTGCCAGCAGCCTCGGGTCTTTGGCAGATACGCAGTATTTT. The full variable domain, in which reference TRBV9 and TRBJ2-3 provide the parts outside the CDR3, is DSGVTQTPKHLITATGQRVTLRCSPRSGDLSVYWYQQSLDQGLQFLIQYYNGEERAKGNILERFSAQQFPDLHSELNLSSLELGDSALYFCASSLGSLADTQYFGPGTRLTVL.